This T cell receptor (beta chain) is from a study of metastatic and nonmetastatic thyroid tumors. At the level of the study: For malignant and benign thyroid patients, tumor or nodule tissue and blood were the sources whose repertoires were compared.

This clone was counted many times. TCRdb ran MiXCR on the PCR reads. The sample contains about 20,000 clones, approximately 15% of which appear only once. There were no patients who had received any treatment before thyroid surgery. This CDR3 region has 15 residues. The germline V gene has CDR1 MNHEY and CDR2 SMNVEV (reference sequence). The V and J ends lost 4 bases and 0 bases, in that order; junction bases with no gene match: 1. The TCR was taken from a female donor with papillary thyroid cancer or a benign thyroid nodule (not recorded which). Some clones in this sample may be carry-over from other donors' samples. This chain uses TRBV27 with TRBJ2-2, with 8 bases that match TRBD1. Sequencing was performed on tumor tissue. As DNA, the CDR3 is TGTGCCAGCAGTTCCAGGGGGCCGAACACCGGGGAGCTGTTTTTT. Amino acids: CASSSRGPNTGELFF.